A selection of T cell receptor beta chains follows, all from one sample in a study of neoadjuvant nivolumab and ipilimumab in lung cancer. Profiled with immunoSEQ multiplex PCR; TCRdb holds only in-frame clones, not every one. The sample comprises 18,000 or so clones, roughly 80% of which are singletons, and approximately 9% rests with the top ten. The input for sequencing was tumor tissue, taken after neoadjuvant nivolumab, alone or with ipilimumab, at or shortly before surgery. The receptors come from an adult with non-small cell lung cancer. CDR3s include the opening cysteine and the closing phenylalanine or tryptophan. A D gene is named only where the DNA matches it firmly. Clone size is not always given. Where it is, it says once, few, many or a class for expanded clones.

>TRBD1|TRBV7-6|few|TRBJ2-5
TGTGCCAGCAGCTTAGGGGGACAGCGCCAAGAGACCCAGTACTTC
CASSLGGQRQETQYF
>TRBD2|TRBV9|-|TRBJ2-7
TGTGCCAGCAGCGTAGAAGGGACTAGCGGGGGGGTTTTCCACGAGCAGTACTTC
CASSVEGTSGGVFHEQYF
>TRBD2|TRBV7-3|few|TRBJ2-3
TGTGCCAGCAGCTCCCTGGGCGGGGGAACAGATACGCAGTATTTT
CASSSLGGGTDTQYF
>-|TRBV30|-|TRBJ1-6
TGTGCCTGGAAGCCGGGGCGAAATTCACCCCTCCACTTT
CAWKPGRNSPLHF
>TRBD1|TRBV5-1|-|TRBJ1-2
TGCGCCAGCAGACCTGGGACAGGGGGTGGCTACACCTTC
CASRPGTGGGYTF
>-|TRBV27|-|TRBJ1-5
TGTGCCAGCAGTCGAGGACGGAACAATCAGCCCCAGCATTTT
CASSRGRNNQPQHF
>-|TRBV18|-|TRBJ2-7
TGTGCCAGCTCACCACCTAGGACAGTTCACGAGCAGTACTTC
CASSPPRTVHEQYF
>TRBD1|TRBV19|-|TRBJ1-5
TGTGCCAGTAGTCCAACGGGACAGGGACATAGCAATCAGCCCCAGCATTTT
CASSPTGQGHSNQPQHF
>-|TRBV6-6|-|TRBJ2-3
TGTGCCAGCACCTTAGAGTCTTCTAGCACAGATACGCAGTATTTT
CASTLESSSTDTQYF
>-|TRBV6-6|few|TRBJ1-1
TGTGCCAGCAGTTATGGGGAAATGAACACTGAAGCTTTCTTT
CASSYGEMNTEAFF
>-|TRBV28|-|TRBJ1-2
TGTGCCAGCAGGGAAGGCCTCTATGGCTACACCTTC
CASREGLYGYTF
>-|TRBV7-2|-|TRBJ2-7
TGTGCCAGCAGCTCCAGATTGTACGAGCAGTACTTC
CASSSRLYEQYF
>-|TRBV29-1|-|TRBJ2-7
TGCAGCGTTGGTAGGGTGCGGGAGCAGTACTTC
CSVGRVREQYF
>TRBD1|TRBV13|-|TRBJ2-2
TGTGCCAGCAGCTTCTATGAGGGGGCGCCCGGGGAGCTGTTTTTT
CASSFYEGAPGELFF
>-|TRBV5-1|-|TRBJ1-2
TGCGCCAGCAGCCCGGAAGGGGACCGAGGGAGCTACACCTTC
CASSPEGDRGSYTF
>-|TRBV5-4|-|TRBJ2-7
TGTGCCAGCAGCTTGGCCGGGGCAGGGCGGTACGAGCAGTACTTC
CASSLAGAGRYEQYF
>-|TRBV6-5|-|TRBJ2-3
TGTGCCAGCAGTTCCCTGGGACGGGGTTACACAGATACGCAGTATTTT
CASSSLGRGYTDTQYF
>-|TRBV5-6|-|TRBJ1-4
TGTGCCAGCAGCTTGGCCTCCGGGGGAACTAATGAAAAACTGTTTTTT
CASSLASGGTNEKLFF
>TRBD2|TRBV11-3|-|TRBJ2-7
TGTGCCAGCAGCCCGGGGGGGCTGAACGAGCAGTACTTC
CASSPGGLNEQYF
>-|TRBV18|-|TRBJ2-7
TGTGCCAGCTCGCCGCTGGGGGGTGCGGGTGAGCAGTACTTC
CASSPLGGAGEQYF